This TCR beta chain is from a study of OX40 agonist ivuxolimab in advanced cancers. Context from the whole study: The costimulatory receptor OX40 (CD134) was targeted by ivuxolimab, a fully human IgG2 agonistic monoclonal antibody. Intravenous ivuxolimab was administered to patients every 2 weeks at six dose levels: 0.01, 0.1, 0.3, 1.5, 3 and 10 mg/kg. Of the approximately 50 dose-escalation patients, hepatocellular carcinoma was present in about 20, melanoma in around 15, renal cell carcinoma in 9 and head and neck cancer in 9. In the dose-escalation cohort, roughly 80% of patients were male, and the mean age was around 60 years, with a range of about 23 to 85. Patients were allowed to have had prior anti-PD-1, anti-PD-L1 or anti-CTLA-4 therapy, and approximately 37% of the dose-escalation patients had been treated with checkpoint inhibitors. Partial responses were achieved by three dose-escalation patients, of whom one had hepatocellular carcinoma and two had cutaneous melanoma. Peripheral TCRbeta sequencing was intended to test whether TCR sequence diversity was altered and clonal T-cell expansion was caused by ivuxolimab. The paper reports the monotherapy dose-escalation portion (N of about 51 patients) of the phase I ivuxolimab trial.

CDR1 and CDR2, looked up from the germline V gene, are SGHTA and FQGNSA. V is cut back by 0 bases and J by 2 bases, with 0 bases in the junction unmatched. CDR3 length: 14 amino acids, cysteine to phenylalanine. The retained sequence is limited to the CDR3, 42 bases, with the frame set at the first base. Results the study describes overall, beyond this receptor: At doses of 0.1 to 3.0 mg/kg, clonal expansion of both CD4+ and CD8+ blood T cells was observed from baseline to week 6. In the 0.1-3.0 mg/kg groups, partial responders had among the lowest normalized peripheral clonal expansion, particularly in CD8+ T cells. Which antigens the clonally expanded peripheral T cells were specific for was not determined. Low levels of normalized T-cell clonal expansion were also seen in some nonresponding patients. After ivuxolimab, expanded clones were on average more numerous among CD8+ T cells than among CD4+ T cells.

This clone was counted once. No antigen is known for it. Base qualities are not at hand, and no much larger clone is one base apart. To sequence the TCRbeta CDR3 region, genomic DNA was isolated from the sorted cells. TCRbeta CDR3 regions were sequenced using the immunoSEQ Assay. TCRdb took this table from immuneACCESS and kept in-frame rearrangements with V and J called. Such tables lack part of the clones; where checked against another copy, unresolved V genes explain under half of the gap, and the rest is unexplained. For this sample there are 90,000 to 95,000 clones; more than 70% appear just once. Clones ranked in the top ten supply about 4.6% of the sample. The trial excluded patients who had a history of autoimmune disease or were on systemic immunosuppression. In every dose cohort, peripheral blood was drawn for TCR sequencing at baseline, cycle 4 day 1, and cycle 7 day 1. Samples were obtained from an open-label, multicenter, first-in-human phase I dose-escalation trial of ivuxolimab. Adults with locally advanced or metastatic head and neck squamous cell, hepatocellular, melanoma or renal cell carcinoma were enrolled in the trial. CD4+ and CD8+ T cells were sorted separately from peripheral blood before TCR sequencing.

The chain uses TRBV7-2 and TRBJ1-2, with 7 bases matching TRBD1. The receptor comes from an adult with an advanced solid tumor such as melanoma, head and neck, liver or kidney cancer. The material was CD4+ or CD8+ T cells sorted from blood, obtained in a trial of the OX40 agonist ivuxolimab. The CDR3 here reads CASSLAGQNYGYTF. DNA sequence: TGTGCCAGCAGCTTAGCGGGACAGAACTATGGCTACACCTTC.